This paragraph reports one TCR beta chain. This specimen comes from a study of PD-L1 blockade in urothelial cancer. In the study overall: The year 2014 saw patients start atezolizumab, 1,200 mg intravenously every 3 weeks. The authors examined blood 3 weeks (second dose) and 6 weeks after treatment start. In the patient group, about 90% of the roughly 30 were males with bladder-origin urothelial cancer.

Per germline, CDR1 MGHRA and CDR2 YSYEKL. Trimming cost V 4 bases and J 0 bases, with 7 bases left between them. CDR3 length: 14 residues. Synthetic TCR analog templates were spiked into all PCRs individually. Only in-frame clones appear in the TCRdb table, and some are missing; sequencing was by immunoSEQ multiplex PCR. The sample carries around 110,000 clones, approximately 90% recorded once. The time point is: peripheral blood 6 weeks after treatment start. This chain connects TRBV4-1 to TRBJ1-5; D call uncertain. The input for sequencing was PBMCs, taken around atezolizumab (anti-PD-L1) treatment. The TCR sequence derives from a man in his sixties with urothelial cancer. CDR3 DNA sequence: TGCGCCAGCAGCCGGGAGAATAGCAATCAGCCCCAGCATTTT. Protein sequence: CASSRENSNQPQHF.